Listed below are T cell receptor beta chains from one sample, sequenced in a study of regulatory T cells in long-lasting Graves disease. MiXCR was run by TCRdb on the multiplex PCR reads, yielding one entry per CDR3 protein. Among about 460,000 distinct CDR3 sequences listed, approximately 22% were seen once. Here the sequenced sample was peripheral blood mononuclear cells (PBMCs), taken when the disease was refractory, from a patient treated with antithyroid drugs. These receptors all stem from a female donor with Graves disease. The CDR3 runs from the conserved cysteine through the conserved F or W. Fields, in order: J gene, D gene, V gene, clone size, CDR3 protein, CDR3 DNA. The D gene is left open where the match is weak. Size tells how often a clone was seen (once, few, many) or the class of an expanded clone, and some rows leave it out.

j_gene: TRBJ2-7; d_gene: TRBD2; v_gene: TRBV2; abundance: many; CDR3aa: CASSEASGFGEQYF; CDR3nt: TGTGCCAGTAGCGAGGCTAGCGGTTTTGGCGAGCAGTACTTC
j_gene: TRBJ2-2; d_gene: NA; v_gene: TRBV20-1; abundance: NA; CDR3aa: CSARARIGGGPTGELFF; CDR3nt: TGCAGTGCTAGAGCTCGGATTGGGGGGGGCCCCACCGGGGAGCTGTTTTTT
j_gene: TRBJ1-1; d_gene: TRBD1; v_gene: TRBV6-1; abundance: NA; CDR3aa: CASRRMTGGNTEAFF; CDR3nt: TGTGCCAGCAGGAGGATGACAGGGGGGAACACTGAAGCTTTCTTT
j_gene: TRBJ1-1; d_gene: TRBD1; v_gene: TRBV7-3; abundance: NA; CDR3aa: CASSLDRGDAFF; CDR3nt: TGTGCCAGCAGCCTTGACAGGGGAGATGCTTTCTTT
j_gene: TRBJ1-6; d_gene: NA; v_gene: TRBV6-1; abundance: many; CDR3aa: CASSGTAYNSPLHF; CDR3nt: TGTGCCAGCAGTGGGACGGCCTATAATTCACCCCTCCACTTT
j_gene: TRBJ2-7; d_gene: TRBD1; v_gene: TRBV7-2; abundance: few; CDR3aa: CASSITGGELYEQYF; CDR3nt: TGTGCCAGCAGCATCACAGGGGGCGAACTCTACGAGCAGTACTTC
j_gene: TRBJ2-7; d_gene: NA; v_gene: TRBV6-1; abundance: few; CDR3aa: CASRVRSQLPYEQYF; CDR3nt: TGTGCCAGCAGGGTTAGGTCGCAACTACCCTACGAGCAGTACTTC
j_gene: TRBJ1-5; d_gene: NA; v_gene: TRBV19; abundance: NA; CDR3aa: CASSIWGISNQPQHF; CDR3nt: TGTGCCAGTAGTATATGGGGGATAAGCAATCAGCCCCAGCATTTT
j_gene: TRBJ1-1; d_gene: NA; v_gene: TRBV2; abundance: once; CDR3aa: CASSVRGDNTEAFF; CDR3nt: TGTGCCAGCAGTGTCCGGGGGGATAACACTGAAGCTTTCTTT
j_gene: TRBJ1-2; d_gene: TRBD1; v_gene: TRBV6-2/TRBV6-3; abundance: many; CDR3aa: CASSDRGYGYTF; CDR3nt: TGTGCCAGCTCCGACAGGGGGTACGGCTACACCTTC
j_gene: TRBJ1-6; d_gene: NA; v_gene: TRBV7-2; abundance: few; CDR3aa: CASSQGRSSYNSPLHF; CDR3nt: TGTGCCAGCAGCCAGGGACGCAGCTCCTATAATTCACCCCTCCACTTT
j_gene: TRBJ1-2; d_gene: NA; v_gene: TRBV4-3; abundance: NA; CDR3aa: CASSQAHNYGYTF; CDR3nt: TGCGCCAGCAGCCAAGCCCATAACTATGGCTACACCTTC
j_gene: TRBJ2-7; d_gene: TRBD2; v_gene: TRBV28; abundance: many; CDR3aa: CASTGTSWGRWFSYEQYF; CDR3nt: TGTGCCAGCACCGGGACTAGCTGGGGGCGTTGGTTCTCCTACGAGCAGTACTTC
j_gene: TRBJ2-5; d_gene: TRBD2; v_gene: TRBV29-1; abundance: few; CDR3aa: CSVDLRAGGPETQYF; CDR3nt: TGCAGCGTTGATCTTCGAGCGGGGGGGCCGGAGACCCAGTACTTC
j_gene: TRBJ1-5; d_gene: NA; v_gene: TRBV12-3/TRBV12-4; abundance: many; CDR3aa: CASSLSRDQNQPQHF; CDR3nt: TGTGCCAGCAGTTTAAGCCGGGACCAAAATCAGCCCCAGCATTTT
j_gene: TRBJ1-2; d_gene: TRBD1; v_gene: TRBV5-1; abundance: few; CDR3aa: CASSSGDDRDGGYTF; CDR3nt: TGCGCCAGCAGCTCGGGGGACGACAGGGATGGAGGCTACACCTTC
j_gene: TRBJ2-7; d_gene: TRBD1; v_gene: TRBV20-1; abundance: many; CDR3aa: CSASEDRGPYEQYF; CDR3nt: TGCAGTGCTAGCGAGGACAGGGGACCCTACGAGCAGTACTTC
j_gene: TRBJ1-3; d_gene: NA; v_gene: TRBV12-3/TRBV12-4; abundance: many; CDR3aa: CASLTGSGNTIYF; CDR3nt: TGTGCCAGCCTGACAGGCTCTGGAAACACCATATATTTT
j_gene: TRBJ2-5; d_gene: NA; v_gene: TRBV6-2/TRBV6-3; abundance: many; CDR3aa: CASSYPEETQYF; CDR3nt: TGTGCCAGCAGTTACCCGGAAGAGACCCAGTACTTC
j_gene: TRBJ2-3; d_gene: NA; v_gene: TRBV28; abundance: few; CDR3aa: CASSLRVYGTQYF; CDR3nt: TGTGCCAGCAGTTTACGGGTATATGGTACGCAGTATTTT
j_gene: TRBJ1-2; d_gene: NA; v_gene: TRBV28; abundance: many; CDR3aa: CASSSGQLLNYGYTF; CDR3nt: TGTGCCAGCAGTTCAGGACAGCTACTTAACTATGGCTACACCTTC
j_gene: TRBJ1-4; d_gene: NA; v_gene: TRBV12-3/TRBV12-4; abundance: many; CDR3aa: CASSNSLDKREKLFF; CDR3nt: TGTGCCAGCAGCAACAGCCTCGATAAGAGGGAAAAACTGTTTTTT
j_gene: TRBJ2-2; d_gene: NA; v_gene: TRBV6-1; abundance: once; CDR3aa: CASSGWGYTGELFF; CDR3nt: TGTGCCAGCAGCGGTTGGGGCTACACCGGGGAGCTGTTTTTT
j_gene: TRBJ2-7; d_gene: TRBD2; v_gene: TRBV28; abundance: few; CDR3aa: CASSLGGGPNGEQYF; CDR3nt: TGTGCCAGCAGTCTGGGGGGAGGGCCGAATGGCGAGCAGTACTTC
j_gene: TRBJ1-1; d_gene: NA; v_gene: TRBV6-5; abundance: NA; CDR3aa: CASSSVSGGVLFTEAFF; CDR3nt: TGTGCCAGCAGTTCCGTGTCGGGGGGCGTTTTGTTTACTGAAGCTTTCTTT
j_gene: TRBJ1-3; d_gene: NA; v_gene: TRBV30; abundance: NA; CDR3aa: CAWGRLSSGNTIYF; CDR3nt: TGTGCCTGGGGACGCCTGAGCTCTGGAAACACCATATATTTT
j_gene: TRBJ1-5; d_gene: NA; v_gene: TRBV7-2; abundance: many; CDR3aa: CASSLVGGWGNQPQHF; CDR3nt: TGTGCCAGCAGCTTAGTGGGGGGCTGGGGCAATCAGCCCCAGCATTTT
j_gene: TRBJ1-1; d_gene: NA; v_gene: TRBV20-1; abundance: NA; CDR3aa: CSAPGSSTEAFF; CDR3nt: TGCAGTGCTCCTGGATCCAGCACTGAAGCTTTCTTT
j_gene: TRBJ1-2; d_gene: NA; v_gene: TRBV9; abundance: few; CDR3aa: CASSAGRDNNYGYTF; CDR3nt: TGTGCCAGCAGCGCCGGGCGGGACAATAACTATGGCTACACCTTC
j_gene: TRBJ2-1; d_gene: TRBD2; v_gene: TRBV6-5; abundance: NA; CDR3aa: CASSSGLAGGNEQFF; CDR3nt: TGTGCCAGCAGTTCGGGACTAGCGGGGGGGAATGAGCAGTTCTTC
j_gene: TRBJ2-7; d_gene: NA; v_gene: TRBV12-3/TRBV12-4; abundance: NA; CDR3aa: CASSLFRWQGPYEQYF; CDR3nt: TGTGCCAGCAGTTTATTCCGGTGGCAGGGGCCGTACGAGCAGTACTTC
j_gene: TRBJ1-6; d_gene: NA; v_gene: TRBV7-2; abundance: few; CDR3aa: CASSLGTLYNSPLHF; CDR3nt: TGTGCCAGCAGCTTAGGGACGCTATATAATTCACCCCTCCACTTT
j_gene: TRBJ2-5; d_gene: NA; v_gene: TRBV18; abundance: NA; CDR3aa: CASSLGNLQETQYF; CDR3nt: TGTGCCAGCTCACTGGGGAACCTACAAGAGACCCAGTACTTC
j_gene: TRBJ1-2; d_gene: NA; v_gene: TRBV28; abundance: many; CDR3aa: CASTPGEGGYTF; CDR3nt: TGTGCCAGCACTCCGGGGGAAGGCGGCTACACCTTC
j_gene: TRBJ1-2; d_gene: TRBD1; v_gene: TRBV29-1; abundance: many; CDR3aa: CSVEDFKGAGGYTF; CDR3nt: TGCAGCGTTGAAGATTTTAAGGGGGCCGGTGGCTACACCTTC
j_gene: TRBJ2-5; d_gene: NA; v_gene: TRBV29-1; abundance: NA; CDR3aa: CSVVKTSDRVWVLETQYF; CDR3nt: TGCAGCGTTGTAAAAACTAGCGACAGGGTTTGGGTTCTAGAGACCCAGTACTTC
j_gene: TRBJ2-7; d_gene: NA; v_gene: TRBV6-1; abundance: few; CDR3aa: CASRTLGGIEQYF; CDR3nt: TGTGCCAGCAGGACCCTCGGCGGGATCGAGCAGTACTTC
j_gene: TRBJ2-5; d_gene: TRBD2; v_gene: TRBV5-1; abundance: few; CDR3aa: CASSLVAGGPETQYF; CDR3nt: TGCGCCAGCAGCTTGGTAGCGGGAGGGCCGGAGACCCAGTACTTC
j_gene: TRBJ2-7; d_gene: TRBD1; v_gene: TRBV20-1; abundance: NA; CDR3aa: CSAESGTGSYEQYF; CDR3nt: TGCAGTGCAGAATCCGGGACAGGGTCCTACGAGCAGTACTTC
j_gene: TRBJ1-6; d_gene: NA; v_gene: TRBV13; abundance: NA; CDR3aa: CASSLVPGPYSPLHF; CDR3nt: TGTGCCAGCAGCTTAGTACCGGGGCCTTATTCACCCCTCCACTTT
j_gene: TRBJ2-7; d_gene: NA; v_gene: TRBV20-1; abundance: few; CDR3aa: CSADPTGPSSYEQYF; CDR3nt: TGCAGTGCTGACCCAACGGGACCTAGCTCCTACGAGCAGTACTTC
j_gene: TRBJ1-4; d_gene: TRBD1; v_gene: TRBV9; abundance: NA; CDR3aa: CASSVTGGADEKLFF; CDR3nt: TGTGCCAGCAGCGTTACAGGGGGCGCGGATGAAAAACTGTTTTTT
j_gene: TRBJ2-7; d_gene: TRBD2; v_gene: TRBV7-8; abundance: many; CDR3aa: CASSPGTKYYEQYF; CDR3nt: TGTGCCAGCAGCCCTGGGACTAAATATTACGAGCAGTACTTC
j_gene: TRBJ2-7; d_gene: TRBD2; v_gene: TRBV7-9; abundance: NA; CDR3aa: CASSPLSGGSTGEQYF; CDR3nt: TGTGCCAGCAGCCCCCTTAGCGGGGGCTCTACAGGGGAGCAGTACTTC
j_gene: TRBJ2-6; d_gene: NA; v_gene: TRBV12-3/TRBV12-4; abundance: many; CDR3aa: CASSFPRLGSGANVLTF; CDR3nt: TGTGCCAGCAGTTTCCCCAGACTAGGCTCTGGGGCCAACGTCCTGACTTTC
j_gene: TRBJ2-6; d_gene: NA; v_gene: TRBV10-3; abundance: few; CDR3aa: CAISEFRAPSSGANVLTF; CDR3nt: TGTGCCATCAGTGAGTTTCGGGCACCAAGCTCTGGGGCCAACGTCCTGACTTTC
j_gene: TRBJ2-5; d_gene: NA; v_gene: TRBV6-5; abundance: many; CDR3aa: CASSYGVLQETQYF; CDR3nt: TGTGCCAGCAGTTACGGGGTCCTTCAAGAGACCCAGTACTTC
j_gene: TRBJ2-5; d_gene: TRBD1; v_gene: TRBV5-5; abundance: NA; CDR3aa: CASSNRQGTQETQYF; CDR3nt: TGTGCCAGCAGCAATAGACAGGGAACGCAAGAGACCCAGTACTTC
j_gene: TRBJ1-2; d_gene: TRBD1; v_gene: TRBV2; abundance: NA; CDR3aa: CASSGDRVYYGYTF; CDR3nt: TGTGCCAGCAGTGGCGACAGGGTATACTATGGCTACACCTTC
j_gene: TRBJ1-1; d_gene: NA; v_gene: TRBV6-1; abundance: many; CDR3aa: CASGRQQNTEAFF; CDR3nt: TGTGCCAGCGGGAGACAGCAGAACACTGAAGCTTTCTTT
j_gene: TRBJ2-2; d_gene: TRBD2; v_gene: TRBV7-3; abundance: many; CDR3aa: CASSSGLSGTGELFF; CDR3nt: TGTGCCAGCAGCTCGGGACTATCGGGTACCGGGGAGCTGTTTTTT